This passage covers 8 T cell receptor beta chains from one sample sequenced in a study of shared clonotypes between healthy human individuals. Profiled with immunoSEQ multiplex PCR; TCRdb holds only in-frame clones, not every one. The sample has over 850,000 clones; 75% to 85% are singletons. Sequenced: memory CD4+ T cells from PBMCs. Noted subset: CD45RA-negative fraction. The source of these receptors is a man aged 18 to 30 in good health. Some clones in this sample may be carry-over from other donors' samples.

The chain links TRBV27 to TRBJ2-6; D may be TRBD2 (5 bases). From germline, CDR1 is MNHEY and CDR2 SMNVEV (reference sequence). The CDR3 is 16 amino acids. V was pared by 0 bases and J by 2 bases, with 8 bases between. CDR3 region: CASSLSSGTGANVLTF. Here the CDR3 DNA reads TGTGCCAGCAGTTTATCATCGGGAACTGGGGCCAACGTCCTGACTTTC.

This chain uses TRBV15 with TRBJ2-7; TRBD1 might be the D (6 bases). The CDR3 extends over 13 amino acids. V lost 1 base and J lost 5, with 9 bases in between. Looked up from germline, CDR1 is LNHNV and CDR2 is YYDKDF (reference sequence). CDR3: CATSRGTDNEQYF. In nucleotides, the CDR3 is TGTGCCACCAGCAGAGGGACAGATAACGAGCAGTACTTC. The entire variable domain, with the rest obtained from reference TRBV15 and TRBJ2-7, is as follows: DAMVIQNPRYQVTQFGKPVTLSCSQTLNHNVMYWYQQKSSQAPKLLFHYYDKDFNNEADTPDNFQSRRPNTSFCFLDIRSPGLGDTAMYLCATSRGTDNEQYFGPGTRLTVT.

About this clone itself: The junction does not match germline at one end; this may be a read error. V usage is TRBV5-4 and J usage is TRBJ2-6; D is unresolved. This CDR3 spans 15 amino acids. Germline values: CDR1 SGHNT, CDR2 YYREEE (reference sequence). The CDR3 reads CASSQREPGANVLTF. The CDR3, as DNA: TGCGCCAGCAGCCAGAGAGAGCCTGGGGCCAACGTCCTGACTTTC.

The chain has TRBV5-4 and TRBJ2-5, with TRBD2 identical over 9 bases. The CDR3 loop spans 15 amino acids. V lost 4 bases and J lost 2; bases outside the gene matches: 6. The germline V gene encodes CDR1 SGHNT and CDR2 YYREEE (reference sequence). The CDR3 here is CASSGSGSWQETQYF. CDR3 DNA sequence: TGTGCCAGCAGCGGTAGCGGGAGTTGGCAAGAGACCCAGTACTTC.

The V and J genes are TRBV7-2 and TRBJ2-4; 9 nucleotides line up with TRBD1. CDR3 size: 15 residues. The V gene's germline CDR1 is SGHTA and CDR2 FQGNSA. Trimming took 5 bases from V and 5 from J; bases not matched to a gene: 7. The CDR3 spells CASSPRTGVENIQYF. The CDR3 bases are TGTGCCAGCAGCCCTAGGACAGGGGTTGAAAACATTCAGTACTTC.

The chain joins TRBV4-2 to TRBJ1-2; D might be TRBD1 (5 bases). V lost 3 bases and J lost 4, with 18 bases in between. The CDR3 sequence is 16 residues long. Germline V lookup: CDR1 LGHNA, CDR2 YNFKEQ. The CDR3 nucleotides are TGTGCCAGCAGCCAGGGTTCAGGGTCAAACTCCTATGGCTACACCTTC. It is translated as CASSQGSGSNSYGYTF.

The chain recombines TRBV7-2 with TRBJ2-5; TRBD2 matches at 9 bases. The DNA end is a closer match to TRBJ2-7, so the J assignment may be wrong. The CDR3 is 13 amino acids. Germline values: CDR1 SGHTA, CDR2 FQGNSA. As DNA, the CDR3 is TGTGCCAGCAGCTTCGGCGGGAGGGTCGAGCAGTACTTC. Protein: CASSFGGRVEQYF.

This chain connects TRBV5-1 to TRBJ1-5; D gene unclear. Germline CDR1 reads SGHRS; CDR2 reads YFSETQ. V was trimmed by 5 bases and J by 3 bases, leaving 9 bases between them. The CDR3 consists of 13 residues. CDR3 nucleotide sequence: TGCGCCAGCAGGCGGGCTGACAATCAGCCCCAGCATTTT. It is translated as CASRRADNQPQHF.